These T cell receptor beta chains were read from a single sample in a study of human T cells and chemical hapten exposure. MiXCR, run by TCRdb on the RACE reads, gives a single entry per CDR3 protein. Of about 94,000 distinct CDR3 sequences listed, 7.5% to 10% were seen once; the top ten hold 2% to 2.5%. The sequenced sample was whole blood, obtained in connection with sensitization to the hapten diphenylcyclopropenone (DPC). The receptor set was obtained from a woman aged 40 to 55 with alopecia areata. Some clones in this sample may be carry-over from other donors' samples. Both conserved end residues are part of each CDR3. Each record gives: clone size, J gene, V gene, D gene, CDR3 DNA, CDR3 protein. A D gene is named only where the DNA matches it firmly. Only part of the rows carry a size: once, few, many, or a class if the clone is expanded.

abundance: many
j_gene: TRBJ2-1
v_gene: TRBV3-1
d_gene: .
CDR3nt: TGTGCCAGCAGCCAAGCTGGGGAGGCCGAGTTCTTC
CDR3aa: CASSQAGEAEFF

abundance: many
j_gene: TRBJ2-5
v_gene: TRBV12-2
d_gene: .
CDR3nt: TGTGCAAGTCGCGATCGGGGCAACCAAGAGACCCAGTACTTC
CDR3aa: CASRDRGNQETQYF

abundance: many
j_gene: TRBJ2-7
v_gene: TRBV5-4
d_gene: TRBD1
CDR3nt: TGTGCCAGCAGCCGGGACAGCTACGAGCAGTACTTC
CDR3aa: CASSRDSYEQYF

abundance: .
j_gene: TRBJ2-3
v_gene: TRBV10-3
d_gene: .
CDR3nt: TGTGCCATCAGTGCAGTCAAGGATACGCAGTATTTT
CDR3aa: CAISAVKDTQYF

abundance: .
j_gene: TRBJ1-1
v_gene: TRBV12-3/TRBV12-4
d_gene: .
CDR3nt: TGTGCCAGCAGTTCCTACAGGGACACTGAAGCTTTCTTT
CDR3aa: CASSSYRDTEAFF

abundance: once
j_gene: TRBJ2-2
v_gene: TRBV12-3/TRBV12-4
d_gene: .
CDR3nt: TGTGCCAGCAGGCCCCTGGGAGAGGTCACCGGGGAGCTGTTTTTT
CDR3aa: CASRPLGEVTGELFF

abundance: .
j_gene: TRBJ1-5
v_gene: TRBV20-1
d_gene: .
CDR3nt: TGCAGTGCTAGATCCGGACAGAATAGCAATCAGCCCCAGCATTTT
CDR3aa: CSARSGQNSNQPQHF

abundance: few
j_gene: TRBJ2-5
v_gene: TRBV12-2
d_gene: .
CDR3nt: TGTGCAAGTCGCTTAACTAATCCTTTCCGTCCCGTTCACGCAGGGGAAGAGACCCAGTACTTC
CDR3aa: CASRLTNPFRPVHAGEETQYF

abundance: many
j_gene: TRBJ2-2
v_gene: TRBV4-1
d_gene: .
CDR3nt: TGTGCCAGCAGTCCATACACCGGGGAGCTGTTTTTT
CDR3aa: CASSPYTGELFF

abundance: .
j_gene: TRBJ1-2
v_gene: TRBV7-2
d_gene: .
CDR3nt: TGTGCCAGCAGCTTTGGACCAAGACCGCCAAAGTCCTTC
CDR3aa: CASSFGPRPPKSF

abundance: many
j_gene: TRBJ2-1
v_gene: TRBV7-7
d_gene: .
CDR3nt: TGTGCTAGCAGCTTAAGCACAGGGTCCGATGAGCAGTTCTTC
CDR3aa: CASSLSTGSDEQFF

abundance: .
j_gene: TRBJ1-6
v_gene: TRBV3-1
d_gene: .
CDR3nt: TGTGCCAGCAGCCAAGATGAGCGGTTAAATTCACCCCTCCACTTT
CDR3aa: CASSQDERLNSPLHF

abundance: many
j_gene: TRBJ2-2
v_gene: TRBV20-1
d_gene: .
CDR3nt: TGCAGTGCTAGAGATAATAGCCACACCGGGGAGCTGTTTTTT
CDR3aa: CSARDNSHTGELFF

abundance: .
j_gene: TRBJ2-7
v_gene: TRBV3-1
d_gene: .
CDR3nt: TGTGCCAGCAGCCCGACGGTATTAGACGAGCAGTACTTC
CDR3aa: CASSPTVLDEQYF

abundance: .
j_gene: TRBJ2-2
v_gene: TRBV7-2
d_gene: TRBD2
CDR3nt: TGTGCCAGCAGCTGGGGACTAGCGGACACCGGGGAGCTGTTTTTT
CDR3aa: CASSWGLADTGELFF

abundance: many
j_gene: TRBJ2-2
v_gene: TRBV11-2
d_gene: .
CDR3nt: TGTGCCAGCAGCTTAAATCGGATCACCGGGGAGCTGTTTTTT
CDR3aa: CASSLNRITGELFF

abundance: .
j_gene: TRBJ2-1
v_gene: TRBV20-1
d_gene: .
CDR3nt: TGCAGTGCCCCACTAGTTTCCTACAATGAGCAGTTCTTC
CDR3aa: CSAPLVSYNEQFF

abundance: .
j_gene: TRBJ2-5
v_gene: TRBV28
d_gene: TRBD2
CDR3nt: TGTGCCAGCAGTTTACCAACTAGCGGGAGAGGGACCCAGTACTTC
CDR3aa: CASSLPTSGRGTQYF

abundance: many
j_gene: TRBJ2-7
v_gene: TRBV20-1
d_gene: TRBD2
CDR3nt: TGCAGTACAACTAGCGGGAGTCCCTACGAGCAGTACTTC
CDR3aa: CSTTSGSPYEQYF

abundance: many
j_gene: TRBJ2-3
v_gene: TRBV7-9
d_gene: TRBD2
CDR3nt: TGTGCCAGCAGCCCTCGACTAGCACCCACAGATACGCAGTATTTT
CDR3aa: CASSPRLAPTDTQYF

abundance: few
j_gene: TRBJ2-3
v_gene: TRBV23-1
d_gene: TRBD2
CDR3nt: TGCGCCAGCAGTCCAAGCGGGAGGGCCAGAGTAGATACGCAGTATTTT
CDR3aa: CASSPSGRARVDTQYF

abundance: many
j_gene: TRBJ2-7
v_gene: TRBV7-6
d_gene: TRBD2
CDR3nt: TGTGCCAGCAGCTTCTATTCTAGCGGGAGGGCCTACGAGCAGTACTTC
CDR3aa: CASSFYSSGRAYEQYF

abundance: many
j_gene: TRBJ2-2
v_gene: TRBV5-1
d_gene: TRBD2
CDR3nt: TGCGCCAGCAGCGGAAGGGGTGGACTAGCGTTCACCGGGGAGCTGTTTTTT
CDR3aa: CASSGRGGLAFTGELFF

abundance: .
j_gene: TRBJ2-3
v_gene: TRBV5-1
d_gene: TRBD2
CDR3nt: TGCGCCAGCAGCTTGGCGGGAGGGCGCACAGATACGCAGTATTTT
CDR3aa: CASSLAGGRTDTQYF

abundance: .
j_gene: TRBJ2-5
v_gene: TRBV27
d_gene: TRBD1
CDR3nt: TGTGCCAGCAGTTTAGGAGACAGGGGGTTCGGCGGTGAGACCCAGTACTTC
CDR3aa: CASSLGDRGFGGETQYF

abundance: many
j_gene: TRBJ2-7
v_gene: TRBV4-2
d_gene: TRBD2
CDR3nt: TGTGCCAGCAGCCCCTTAGGGGCGGGAGGCGAGCAGTACTTC
CDR3aa: CASSPLGAGGEQYF

abundance: many
j_gene: TRBJ1-1
v_gene: TRBV7-2
d_gene: TRBD1
CDR3nt: TGTGCCAGCAGCGAAAGACAGGGGCCAGCTTTCTTT
CDR3aa: CASSERQGPAFF

abundance: .
j_gene: TRBJ1-1
v_gene: TRBV18
d_gene: .
CDR3nt: TGTGCCAGCTCACCATCCAGTATGAACACTGAAGCTTTCTTT
CDR3aa: CASSPSSMNTEAFF

abundance: many
j_gene: TRBJ2-7
v_gene: TRBV28
d_gene: .
CDR3nt: TGTGCCAGCAGCTACACCGGGACCGCAGCCTACGAGCAGTACTTC
CDR3aa: CASSYTGTAAYEQYF

abundance: .
j_gene: TRBJ1-1
v_gene: TRBV13
d_gene: TRBD1
CDR3nt: TGTGCCAGCAGCCGACCTTCTCTCAGGGGGCGCGGAATGGGCTTCACTGAAGCTTTCTTT
CDR3aa: CASSRPSLRGRGMGFTEAFF

abundance: few
j_gene: TRBJ1-1
v_gene: TRBV28
d_gene: .
CDR3nt: TGTGCCAGCAGTTTATGGAGGCGGGGAACTGAAGCTTTCTTT
CDR3aa: CASSLWRRGTEAFF

abundance: few
j_gene: TRBJ2-2
v_gene: TRBV5-1
d_gene: TRBD2
CDR3nt: TGCGCCAGCAGCTTGGCCACTAGCGGGAGTAGCACCGGGGAGCTGTTTTTT
CDR3aa: CASSLATSGSSTGELFF

abundance: .
j_gene: TRBJ2-1
v_gene: TRBV29-1
d_gene: .
CDR3nt: TGCAGCGTTGAGCAGGGACAACTTGACAATGAGCAGTTCTTC
CDR3aa: CSVEQGQLDNEQFF

abundance: .
j_gene: TRBJ2-1
v_gene: TRBV5-4
d_gene: .
CDR3nt: TGTGCCAGCAGCTTATCGATAGCGGAGTACAATGAGCAGTTCTTC
CDR3aa: CASSLSIAEYNEQFF

abundance: few
j_gene: TRBJ2-3
v_gene: TRBV7-6
d_gene: TRBD2
CDR3nt: TGTGCCAGCAGCCCGAGCCCCCCTAGCGGGAGGGCCCGCCCAGATACGCAGTATTTT
CDR3aa: CASSPSPPSGRARPDTQYF

abundance: many
j_gene: TRBJ2-7
v_gene: TRBV6-5
d_gene: .
CDR3nt: TGTGCCAGCCGGCTGCGAATAGCGGCAACCTACGAGCAGTACTTC
CDR3aa: CASRLRIAATYEQYF

abundance: once
j_gene: TRBJ2-7
v_gene: TRBV18
d_gene: TRBD1
CDR3nt: TGTGCCAGCTCGCCTCGGCCCCGGGACAGAATCTACGAGCAGTACTTC
CDR3aa: CASSPRPRDRIYEQYF

abundance: .
j_gene: TRBJ2-1
v_gene: TRBV5-1
d_gene: TRBD2
CDR3nt: TGCGCCAGCAGCTCCGGACTAGCGGGAGTTAATGAGCAGTTCTTC
CDR3aa: CASSSGLAGVNEQFF

abundance: .
j_gene: TRBJ2-2
v_gene: TRBV5-1
d_gene: TRBD2
CDR3nt: TGCGCCAGCAGCTACGGGACTAGCGGGATTTTACAGTATACCGGGGAGCTGTTTTTT
CDR3aa: CASSYGTSGILQYTGELFF

abundance: .
j_gene: TRBJ1-4
v_gene: TRBV7-9
d_gene: .
CDR3nt: TGTGCCAGCAGCTCGTCAGGAAGCGAGGAAAAACTGTTTTTT
CDR3aa: CASSSSGSEEKLFF

abundance: many
j_gene: TRBJ2-5
v_gene: TRBV6-2/TRBV6-3
d_gene: .
CDR3nt: TGTGCCAGCAGTTACTCGGTAGGGAAGGAGACCCAGTACTTC
CDR3aa: CASSYSVGKETQYF